A single sample is the source of the 7 T cell receptor beta chains below, sequenced in a study of early stage breast cancer tumors. The table came from immunoSEQ multiplex PCR; TCRdb's copy has only in-frame clones and leaves some out. This sample yields over 40,000 clones, of which roughly 73% are seen a single time; roughly 3% belongs to the top ten. The sample taken for sequencing was blood. These receptors originate from a person aged 35 to 50 with breast cancer.

The gene calls are TRBV7-6 and TRBJ2-1; D ambiguous. In germline, CDR1 is SGHVS, CDR2 FNYEAQ. The CDR3 totals 16 residues. Trimming stripped 5 bases from V and 3 bases from J, with 17 bases between. The DNA for the CDR3 is TGTGCCAGCAGCCATGGTGGGCAGCGCTTCTACAATGAGCAGTTCTTC. Residues: CASSHGGQRFYNEQFF.

The CDR3, as DNA: TGTGCCAGCACCAAAAAACCGGGACAGGGGGGGACCCAGTACTTC. Amino acids: CASTKKPGQGGTQYF. J is TRBJ2-5 and V is TRBV6-5; TRBD1 aligns across 11 bases. V trimming: 7 bases; J trimming: 7 bases; junction bases outside the gene matches: 11. Germline V gene lookup returns CDR1 MNHEY and CDR2 SVGAGI. The CDR3 totals 15 residues.

V usage is TRBV19 and J usage is TRBJ2-4; D is possibly TRBD1 or TRBD2 (5 bases each). The CDR3 runs to 14 residues. V lost 7 bases and J lost 0, with 10 bases in between. CDR1 is LNHDA, CDR2 SQIVND, per germline (reference sequence). As DNA, the CDR3 is TGTGCCAGTATCGGGGCGCCAGCCAAAAACATTCAGTACTTC. The encoded protein is CASIGAPAKNIQYF.

This sequence joins TRBV6-6 and TRBJ2-7; weak D call: TRBD2 (5 bases). CDR1 MNHNY and CDR2 SVGAGI come from the germline V gene (reference sequence). CDR3 length: 12 amino acids. V lost 7 bases and J lost 5, with 12 bases in between. CDR3 protein: CASTQKRDEQYF. Written as DNA, the CDR3 is TGTGCCAGCACCCAGAAGAGGGACGAGCAGTACTTC.

The chain employs TRBV6-4 and TRBJ1-2, with TRBD1 matching over 12 bases. This CDR3 contains 15 residues. V shed 3 bases and J 4 bases; nucleotides not matched to a gene: 3. Germline loops: CDR1 MRHNA, CDR2 SNTAGT. The CDR3 sequence: CASSEGQGAAYGYTF. Written as DNA, the CDR3 is TGTGCCAGCAGTGAGGGACAGGGGGCAGCCTATGGCTACACCTTC.

This chain uses TRBV4-2 with TRBJ2-1; D tentatively reads TRBD1 or TRBD2 (6 bases each). The CDR3 consists of 16 residues. Per the germline V gene, CDR1 is LGHNA and CDR2 is YNFKEQ. V gave up 6 bases and J gave up 7 bases, with 22 bases separating them. The CDR3: CASSSAGGPQGNEQFF. CDR3 DNA sequence: TGTGCCAGCAGTTCGGCTGGAGGGCCTCAGGGGAATGAGCAGTTCTTC.

This clone appeared a single time. The chain recombines TRBV6-1 with TRBJ2-3; TRBD1 might be the D (6 bases). The CDR3 consists of 16 residues. V lost 0 bases to trimming and J lost 2 bases, with 12 bases between them. The germline V gene encodes CDR1 MNHNS and CDR2 SASEGT. The CDR3 is CASSEAGAGPTDTQYF. The CDR3 DNA follows: TGTGCCAGCAGTGAAGCGGGGGCCGGGCCCACAGATACGCAGTATTTT.